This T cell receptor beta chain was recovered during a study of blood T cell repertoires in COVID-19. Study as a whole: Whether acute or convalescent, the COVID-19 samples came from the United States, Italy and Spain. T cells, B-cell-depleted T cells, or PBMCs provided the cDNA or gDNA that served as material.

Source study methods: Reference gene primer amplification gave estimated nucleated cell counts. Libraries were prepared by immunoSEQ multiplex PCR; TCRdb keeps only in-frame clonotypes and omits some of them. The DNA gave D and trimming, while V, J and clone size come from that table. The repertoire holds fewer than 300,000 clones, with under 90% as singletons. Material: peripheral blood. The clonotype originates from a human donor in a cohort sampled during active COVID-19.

CDR3: CASSRLPTGTGANYNSPLHF. In DNA, the CDR3 is TGTGCCAGCAGTCGACTCCCTACCGGGACAGGAGCTAACTATAATTCACCCCTCCACTTT. The rearrangement links TRBV6-6 to TRBJ1-6, with TRBD1 matching over 8 bases. V lost 5 bases and J lost 3; bases outside the gene matches: 18. This CDR3 region has 20 residues. From germline, CDR1 is MNHNY and CDR2 SVGAGI (reference sequence).